The 2 T cell receptor beta chains below all came from one sample that was sequenced in a study of identical twins. MiXCR, run by TCRdb on the 5' RACE reads, gives a single entry per CDR3 protein. The sample includes about 530,000 distinct CDR3 sequences, about 20% of them seen just once. These data also formed part of another study, on yellow fever vaccine responses in identical twins.

Source material: CD4+ T cells sorted from blood. The receptor source for this set is a young woman in good health.

This chain joins TRBV5-1 and TRBJ1-3; tentative D call: TRBD1 (6 bases). The CDR3 extends over 14 amino acids. Trimming cost V 4 bases and J 0 bases, with 8 bases left between them. CDR1 and CDR2 from the germline V gene are SGHRS and YFSETQ. CDR3 bases: TGCGCCAGCAGCATAGGGGGCTCTGGAAACACCATATATTTT. Its protein is CASSIGGSGNTIYF. Combining the CDR3 with reference TRBV5-1 and TRBJ1-3 gives the whole variable domain KAGVTQTPRYLIKTRGQQVTLSCSPISGHRSVSWYQQTPGQGLQFLFEYFSETQRNKGNFPGRFSGRQFSNSRSEMNVSTLELGDSALYLCASSIGGSGNTIYFGEGSWLTVV.

This clonotype occurred a few times. This rearrangement joins TRBV10-3 to TRBJ2-5; D not certain. CDR3 length equals 13 residues. Trimming took 2 bases from V and 3 from J, leaving 7 bases between them. CDR1 ENHRY and CDR2 SYGVKD come from the germline V gene. The CDR3 sequence is CAISEGLKETQYF. CDR3 in DNA: TGTGCCATCAGTGAGGGGCTCAAAGAGACCCAGTACTTC.